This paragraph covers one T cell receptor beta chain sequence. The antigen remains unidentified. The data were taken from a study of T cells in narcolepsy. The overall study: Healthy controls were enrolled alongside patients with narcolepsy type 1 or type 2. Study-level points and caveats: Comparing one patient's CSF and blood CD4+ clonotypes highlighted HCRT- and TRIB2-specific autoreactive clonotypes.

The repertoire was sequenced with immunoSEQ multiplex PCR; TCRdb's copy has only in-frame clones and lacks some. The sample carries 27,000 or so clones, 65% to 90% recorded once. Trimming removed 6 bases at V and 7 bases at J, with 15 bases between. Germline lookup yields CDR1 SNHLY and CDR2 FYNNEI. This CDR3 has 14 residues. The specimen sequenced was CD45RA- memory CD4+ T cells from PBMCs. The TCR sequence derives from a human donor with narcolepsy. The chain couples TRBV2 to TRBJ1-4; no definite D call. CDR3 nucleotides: TGTGCCAGCAGAATAGGGATCATGACTGAAAAACTGTTTTTT. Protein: CASRIGIMTEKLFF. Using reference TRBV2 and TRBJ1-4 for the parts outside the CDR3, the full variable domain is EPEVTQTPSHQVTQMGQEVILRCVPISNHLYFYWYRQILGQKVEFLVSFYNNEISEKSEIFDDQFSVERPDGSNFTLKIRSTKLEDSAMYFCASRIGIMTEKLFFGSGTQLSVL.